Here is one T cell receptor beta chain with its context. The CDR3 sequence is 16 residues long. V lost 5 bases, J lost 1 base, and 16 bases lay in between. The germline gives CDR1 SNHLY, CDR2 FYNNEI. This entry belongs to a study of blood T cell repertoires in COVID-19. Study-wide background: In each case, the material was cDNA or gDNA derived from T cells, B-cell-depleted T cells, or PBMCs.

Profiled with immunoSEQ multiplex PCR; TCRdb holds only in-frame clones, not every one. The sample lists over 100,000 clones, 86% occurring once. Sequenced sample: peripheral blood. The receptor's source is a man aged 35 to 55 with acute or convalescent COVID-19. This sequence joins TRBV2 and TRBJ2-3; D possibly corresponds to TRBD2 (5 bases). This CDR3 is CASSPVARAGTDTQYF. The CDR3 bases are TGTGCCAGCAGTCCGGTGGCGAGAGCGGGCACAGATACGCAGTATTTT. Drawing the rest from reference TRBV2 and TRBJ2-3, the complete variable domain is EPEVTQTPSHQVTQMGQEVILRCVPISNHLYFYWYRQILGQKVEFLVSFYNNEISEKSEIFDDQFSVERPDGSNFTLKIRSTKLEDSAMYFCASSPVARAGTDTQYFGPGTRLTVL.